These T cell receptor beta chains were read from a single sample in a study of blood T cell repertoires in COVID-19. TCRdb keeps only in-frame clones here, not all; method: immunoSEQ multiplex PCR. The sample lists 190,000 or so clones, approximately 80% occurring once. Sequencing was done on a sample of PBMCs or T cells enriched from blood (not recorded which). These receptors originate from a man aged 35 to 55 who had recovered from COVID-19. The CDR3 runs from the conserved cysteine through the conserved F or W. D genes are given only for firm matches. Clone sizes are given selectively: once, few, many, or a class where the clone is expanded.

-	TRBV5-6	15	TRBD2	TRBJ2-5	CASSLDGSGGASWYF	TGTGCCAGCAGCTTGGATGGGAGCGGGGGGGCCTCGTGGTACTTC
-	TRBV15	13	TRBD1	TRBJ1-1	CATRVPGQQEAFF	TGTGCCACCAGAGTTCCGGGACAGCAAGAAGCTTTCTTT
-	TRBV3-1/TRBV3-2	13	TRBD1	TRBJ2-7	CASSQEDRGRRNF	TGTGCCAGCAGCCAAGAGGACAGGGGGCGCAGGAACTTC
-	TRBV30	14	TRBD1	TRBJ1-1	CAWRGQAGWTEAFF	TGTGCCTGGAGGGGACAGGCGGGATGGACTGAAGCTTTCTTT
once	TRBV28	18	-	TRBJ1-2	CASSFRTGTGELTYGYTF	TGTGCCAGCAGTTTCCGGACCGGGACGGGGGAACTCACCTATGGCTACACCTTC
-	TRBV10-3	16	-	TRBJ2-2	CAISLKGQGGPGELFF	TGTGCCATCAGTTTAAAAGGGCAGGGAGGCCCCGGGGAGCTGTTTTTT
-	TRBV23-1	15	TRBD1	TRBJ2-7	CASSQPDRVSYEQYF	TGCGCCAGCAGTCAACCCGACAGGGTTTCCTACGAGCAGTACTTC
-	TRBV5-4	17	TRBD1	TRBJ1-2	CASSPRQGKIANYGYTF	TGTGCCAGCAGCCCGAGACAGGGAAAGATCGCTAACTATGGCTACACCTTC
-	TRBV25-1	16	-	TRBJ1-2	CASSESLRGGVRGYTF	TGTGCCAGCAGTGAATCCCTCCGAGGAGGGGTGAGGGGCTACACCTTC
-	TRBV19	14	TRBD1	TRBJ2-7	CASSLTGGSYEQYF	TGTGCCAGTAGTTTGACAGGGGGCTCCTACGAGCAGTACTTC
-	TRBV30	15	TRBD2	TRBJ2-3	CAWSLAGAGGDTQYF	TGTGCCTGGAGTTTAGCGGGAGCGGGGGGGGATACGCAGTATTTT
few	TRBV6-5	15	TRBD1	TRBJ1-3	CASRTTGGGGNTIYF	TGTGCCAGCAGAACTACAGGGGGCGGCGGAAACACCATATATTTT
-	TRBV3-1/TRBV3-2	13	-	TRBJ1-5	CASSLQGSQPQHF	TGTGCCAGCAGCTTACAGGGTTCTCAGCCCCAGCATTTT
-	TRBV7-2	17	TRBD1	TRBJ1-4	CASSTPLGGPGGEKLFF	TGTGCCAGCAGCACCCCCCTAGGGGGCCCCGGGGGTGAAAAACTGTTTTTT
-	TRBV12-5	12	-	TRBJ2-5	CASGLDSGTQYF	TGTGCTAGTGGTTTGGACTCAGGGACCCAGTACTTC
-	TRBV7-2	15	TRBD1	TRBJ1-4	CASSLGGDRNEKLFF	TGTGCCAGCAGCTTAGGGGGGGACAGGAATGAAAAACTGTTTTTT
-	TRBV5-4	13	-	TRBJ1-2	CASSPTGNYGYTF	TGTGCCAGCAGCCCTACAGGGAACTATGGCTACACCTTC
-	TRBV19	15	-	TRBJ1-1	CASIARGSQNTEAFF	TGTGCCAGCATTGCCCGAGGGTCCCAGAACACTGAAGCTTTCTTT
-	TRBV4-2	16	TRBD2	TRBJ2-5	CASSRNSGGDQETQYF	TGTGCCAGCAGCCGAAATAGCGGGGGGGACCAAGAGACCCAGTACTTC
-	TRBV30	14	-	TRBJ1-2	CAWSRYRSNYGYTF	TGTGCCTGGAGTCGGTACAGATCTAACTATGGCTACACCTTC
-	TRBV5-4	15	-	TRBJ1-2	CASSLEVADNYGYTF	TGTGCCAGCAGCTTGGAAGTCGCGGATAACTATGGCTACACCTTC
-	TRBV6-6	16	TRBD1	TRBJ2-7	CASSPRTRDRGFEQYF	TGTGCCAGCAGCCCCAGGACCCGGGACAGGGGGTTCGAGCAGTACTTC
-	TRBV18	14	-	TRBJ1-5	CASSPQRSGQPQHF	TGTGCCAGCTCACCTCAACGTTCGGGACAGCCCCAGCATTTT
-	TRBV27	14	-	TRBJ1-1	CASRRPREGTEAFF	TGTGCCAGCAGACGGCCTCGTGAGGGCACTGAAGCTTTCTTT
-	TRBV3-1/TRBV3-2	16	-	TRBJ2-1	CASSHGRDSRYNEQFF	TGTGCCAGCAGCCACGGGCGGGACAGCCGCTACAATGAGCAGTTCTTC
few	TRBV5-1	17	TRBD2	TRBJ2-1	CASSLGLAGGSYNEQFF	TGCGCCAGCAGCTTAGGACTAGCGGGGGGCTCCTACAATGAGCAGTTCTTC
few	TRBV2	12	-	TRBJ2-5	CASRPATKTQYF	TGTGCCAGCCGACCAGCGACGAAGACCCAGTACTTC
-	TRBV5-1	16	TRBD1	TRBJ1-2	CASSLYRGGEKNGYTF	TGCGCCAGCAGCTTATACAGGGGAGGCGAGAAAAATGGCTACACCTTC
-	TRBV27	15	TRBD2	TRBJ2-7	CASSLHPRGDYEQYF	TGTGCCAGCAGTTTACACCCCCGGGGGGACTACGAGCAGTACTTC
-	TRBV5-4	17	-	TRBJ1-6	CASSLGGASSYNSPLHF	TGTGCCAGCAGCTTAGGGGGAGCAAGCTCCTATAATTCACCCCTCCACTTT
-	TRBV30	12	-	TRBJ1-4	CAWSLGPPELFF	TGTGCCTGGAGTCTGGGCCCACCGGAACTGTTTTTT
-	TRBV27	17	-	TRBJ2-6	CASSLDPGAFGANVLTF	TGTGCCAGCAGTCTCGACCCAGGGGCTTTTGGGGCCAACGTCCTGACTTTC
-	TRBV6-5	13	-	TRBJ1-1	CACSEALNTEAFF	TGTGCCTGCTCAGAGGCCTTGAACACTGAAGCTTTCTTT
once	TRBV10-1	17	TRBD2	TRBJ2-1	CASSEGLTSGRAPEQFF	TGCGCCAGCAGTGAGGGCCTGACTAGCGGGAGGGCCCCTGAGCAGTTCTTC
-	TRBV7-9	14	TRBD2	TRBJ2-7	CASSLELAGHEQYF	TGTGCCAGCAGCTTAGAATTAGCGGGCCACGAGCAGTACTTC
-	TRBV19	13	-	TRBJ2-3	CASSIRGRDTQYF	TGTGCCAGTAGTATAAGGGGCCGAGATACGCAGTATTTT
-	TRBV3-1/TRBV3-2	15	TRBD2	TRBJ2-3	CASSQGTSGGDTQYF	TGTGCCAGCAGCCAAGGGACTAGCGGGGGGGATACGCAGTATTTT
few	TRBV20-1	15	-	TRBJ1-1	CSASLLGRADTEAFF	TGCAGTGCTAGTCTCCTAGGGAGGGCGGACACTGAAGCTTTCTTT
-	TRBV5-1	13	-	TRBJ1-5	CASSQGIEQPQHF	TGCGCCAGCAGCCAGGGTATTGAGCAGCCCCAGCATTTT
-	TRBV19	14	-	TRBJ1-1	CASSILQGNTEAFF	TGTGCCAGTAGTATTCTTCAGGGAAACACTGAAGCTTTCTTT
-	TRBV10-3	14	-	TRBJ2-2	CAIRDSANTGELFF	TGTGCCATCAGGGACAGTGCGAACACCGGGGAGCTGTTTTTT
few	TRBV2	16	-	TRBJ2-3	CASSGRGFENTDTQYF	TGTGCCAGCAGTGGTCGGGGGTTTGAAAACACAGATACGCAGTATTTT
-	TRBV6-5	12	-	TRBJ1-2	CASSLNLYGYTF	TGTGCCAGCAGTCTAAACCTCTATGGCTACACCTTC
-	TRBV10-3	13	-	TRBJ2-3	CAISGLSTDTQYF	TGTGCCATCAGTGGACTAAGCACAGATACGCAGTATTTT
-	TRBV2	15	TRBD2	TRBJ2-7	CATLPRAGGTYEQYF	TGTGCCACTCTTCCCCGGGCGGGAGGGACCTACGAGCAGTACTTC
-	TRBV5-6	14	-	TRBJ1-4	CASSRGSPDEKLFF	TGTGCCAGCAGCAGGGGGTCCCCGGATGAAAAACTGTTTTTT
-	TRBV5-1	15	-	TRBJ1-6	CASSLEAGVNSPLHF	TGCGCCAGCAGCTTGGAGGCGGGTGTCAATTCACCCCTCCACTTT
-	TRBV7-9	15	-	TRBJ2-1	CASSATSNAHNEQFF	TGTGCCAGCAGCGCGACTAGTAATGCCCACAATGAGCAGTTCTTC